The clone carrying this T cell receptor beta chain was seen more than once but under ten times. TCR beta CDR3 regions were amplified from RNA transcripts. The TCR CDR3 was amplified in a first-round RT-PCR using the HTBI primer set. TCRdb itself ran the multiplex PCR reads through MiXCR, one entry per CDR3 protein. The sample has around 600,000 distinct CDR3 sequences; about a sixth are singletons. This record belongs to a study of T cells in Graves' hyperthyroidism and ophthalmopathy. Germline V lookup: CDR1 LGHDT, CDR2 YNNKEL (reference sequence). Trimming left V 4 bases short and J 0 bases short, with 12 bases between. The CDR3 is made up of 15 amino acids. Those patients with uncontrolled infection, other autoimmune disease, pregnancy or lactation were excluded.

This clonotype was sampled from a woman aged 40 to 50 with Graves' ophthalmopathy. Sequencing was done on a sample of blood. The V and J genes are TRBV3-1 and TRBJ1-1; D might be TRBD1 (6 bases). CDR3 sequence (DNA): TGTGCCAGCAGCCTGGGGGACACCTTGAACACTGAAGCTTTCTTT. The encoded protein is CASSLGDTLNTEAFF.